The TCR beta chain described here comes from a study of T cells in tumors after PD-1 blockade. Study background: Either cemiplimab 350 mg every 2 weeks or pembrolizumab 200 mg every 3 weeks was given. Daily vismodegib 150 mg continued in a subset of anti-PD-1-treated patients. Notes on the study in general: Peripheral recruitment is suggested, as some novel exhausted tumor clones were in pre-treatment blood.

The assay was immunoSEQ multiplex PCR, and TCRdb's table has in-frame clones only and misses some. Found here are about 63,000 clones, approximately 79% of them singletons; the top ten hold 4.7%. The CDR3 is 15 residues long. CDR1 is MGHDK, CDR2 SYGVNS, per germline. V lost 5 bases and J lost 6; bases outside the gene matches: 5. Comment on this clone: Its antigen is currently unknown.

Genomic DNA template from tumor biopsies or peripheral blood, roughly 616 ng to 6,004 ng input. V gene TRBV25-1 combines with J gene TRBJ1-6, with 9 bases fitting TRBD1. Specimen: PBMCs, collected after anti-PD-1 treatment. The clonotype originates from a human donor with basal cell carcinoma. The CDR3: CASSTRQGGNSPLHF. The CDR3 DNA reads TGTGCCAGCAGTACACGACAGGGGGGTAATTCACCCCTCCACTTT.